These 19 T cell receptor beta chains were all obtained from the same sample, sequenced in a study of response to subunit inactivated influenza vaccine. TCRdb ran MiXCR on the RT-PCR reads and lists one entry per CDR3 protein. The profile covers some 540,000 distinct CDR3 sequences, with 20% to 25% appearing a single time and roughly 2.8% taken by the ten largest. These data also formed part of another study, on T cells expressing NK-cell markers. That paper notes: UMIs were included in TCR beta cDNA generated by 5'RACE template switching.

Specimen: CD4+ T cells sorted from PBMCs, collected approximately 12 days after vaccination. The receptors derive from a man in his fifties who received an inactivated influenza vaccine.

The V gene is TRBV2, the J gene TRBJ2-3; D unresolved. The CDR3 spans 14 residues. The ends were cut back, 0 bases at V and 5 bases at J, with 9 bases in the middle. Looked up from germline, CDR1 is SNHLY and CDR2 is FYNNEI. The CDR3 nucleotides read TGTGCCAGCAGTGAAGCGCCACCGAGAGATACGCAGTATTTT. Translation gives CASSEAPPRDTQYF.

The gene calls are TRBV18 and TRBJ1-1; D unresolved. Germline CDR1 reads KGHSH; CDR2 reads LQKENI. There are 13 residues in the CDR3. The V end lost 3 bases, the J end lost 1 base, and 6 bases lay between the germline ends. CDR3 amino acids: CASSPDWNTEAFF. In DNA, the CDR3 is TGTGCCAGCTCACCGGACTGGAACACTGAAGCTTTCTTT.

This clonotype was seen a few times. The gene calls are TRBV6-1 and TRBJ2-5; TRBD2 aligns across 12 bases. The length of the CDR3 is 14 residues. CDR1 MNHNS and CDR2 SASEGT come from the germline V gene. The V gene end was trimmed by 4 bases and the J gene end by 3 bases; junction bases not matched to a gene: 0. The CDR3 DNA follows: TGTGCCAGCAGTGGGACTAGCGGGGAAGAGACCCAGTACTTC. It yields the protein CASSGTSGEETQYF.

The chain uses TRBV11-2 and TRBJ1-1; D is perhaps TRBD1 (5 bases). Trimming stripped 0 bases from V and 10 bases from J, with 9 bases between. The CDR3 length is 12 residues. The germline V gene has CDR1 SGHAT and CDR2 FQNNGV. The CDR3 DNA reads as TGTGCCAGCAGCTTAGATGAGGGGTTAGCTTTCTTT. Translated: CASSLDEGLAFF.

The V and J genes are TRBV7-9 and TRBJ2-7, with D possibly being TRBD2 (5 bases). The germline gives CDR1 SEHNR, CDR2 FQNEAQ (reference sequence). V lost 4 bases and J lost 6, with 13 bases in between. This CDR3 spans 13 amino acids. DNA for the CDR3: TGTGCCAGCAGCTCCATCGGGGTTTCCGAGCAGTACTTC. This sequence encodes CASSSIGVSEQYF. Drawing the rest from reference TRBV7-9 and TRBJ2-7, the complete variable domain is DTGVSQNPRHKITKRGQNVTFRCDPISEHNRLYWYRQTLGQGPEFLTYFQNEAQLEKSRLLSDRFSAERPKGSFSTLEIQRTEQGDSAMYLCASSSIGVSEQYFGPGTRLTVT.

The chain uses TRBV7-2 and TRBJ2-2; TRBD2 matches at 9 bases. The CDR3 loop spans 16 amino acids. Unmatched junction bases numbered 8, after V lost 5 bases and J lost 4 bases. Germline-derived CDR1 and CDR2 are SGHTA and FQGNSA. CDR3 coding DNA: TGTGCCAGCAGCCAAGGGGCTAGCGGGATCACCGGGGAGCTGTTTTTT. Its protein product is CASSQGASGITGELFF.

The CDR3 sequence: CASSQQGASMGEQFF. The DNA for the CDR3 is TGTGCCAGCTCGCAACAGGGGGCCAGTATGGGTGAGCAGTTCTTC. The chain joins TRBV18 to TRBJ2-1; 9 bases are shared with TRBD1. This CDR3 is 15 amino acids long. Trimming at V came to 6 bases and at J to 9 bases, leaving 12 bases not matched to a gene. Germline lookup yields CDR1 KGHSH and CDR2 LQKENI.

The chain combines TRBV20-1 with TRBJ2-3; unclear D gene. The ends were cut back, 1 base at V and 3 bases at J, with 8 bases in the middle. This CDR3 region has 13 residues. In germline, CDR1 is DFQATT, CDR2 SNEGSKA (reference sequence). CDR3 in DNA: TGCAGTGCTAGAGCCCAATTAACAGATACGCAGTATTTT. It specifies CSARAQLTDTQYF.

The rearrangement joins TRBV12-3 or TRBV12-4 to TRBJ1-2; tentatively, D is TRBD1 (6 bases). The CDR3 is made up of 14 amino acids. V lost 2 bases to trimming and J lost 6 bases, with 13 bases between them. The CDR3 coding sequence is TGTGCCAGCAGTTTATTTGGGGGGGCTGATGGCTACACCTTC. It yields the protein CASSLFGGADGYTF.

This chain joins TRBV9 and TRBJ2-1; 9 positions agree with TRBD2. Germline loops: CDR1 SGDLS, CDR2 YYNGEE. With V trimmed by 0 bases and J by 5 bases, 3 bases remained unmatched. The CDR3 is 15 amino acids. The CDR3: CASSVGAGGHNEQFF. CDR3 bases: TGTGCCAGCAGCGTAGGAGCGGGAGGTCACAATGAGCAGTTCTTC. Drawing the rest from reference TRBV9 and TRBJ2-1, the complete variable domain is DSGVTQTPKHLITATGQRVTLRCSPRSGDLSVYWYQQSLDQGLQFLIQYYNGEERAKGNILERFSAQQFPDLHSELNLSSLELGDSALYFCASSVGAGGHNEQFFGPGTRLTVL.

V and J are TRBV2 and TRBJ2-3, with TRBD2 identical over 7 bases. CDR3 length: 15 residues. CDR1 is SNHLY, CDR2 FYNNEI, per germline. With 4 bases clipped from V and 2 bases from J, the junction kept 6 bases outside the gene matches. The CDR3 is CASSVSSGNTDTQYF. The CDR3 DNA follows: TGTGCCAGCAGTGTGTCTAGCGGTAACACAGATACGCAGTATTTT.

This clonotype was seen more than once but under ten times. V is TRBV6-5 and J is TRBJ2-3, with 8 positions matching TRBD2. Unmatched junction bases numbered 12, after V lost 2 bases and J lost 8 bases. Germline V gene lookup returns CDR1 MNHEY and CDR2 SVGAGI. The CDR3 runs to 16 residues. CDR3 sequence: CASSYTNSGKGATQYF. CDR3 sequence (DNA): TGTGCCAGCAGTTACACAAATAGCGGGAAGGGAGCTACGCAGTATTTT.

The genes are TRBV6-2 or TRBV6-3 and TRBJ1-5; 7 bases align to TRBD1. After removal of 5 bases from V and 4 bases from J, the junction contained 11 bases not matched to a gene. From germline, CDR1 is MNHEY and CDR2 SVGEGT. The CDR3 has 16 amino acids. This CDR3 reads CASSKQTGTANQPQHF. In nucleotides, the CDR3 is TGTGCCAGCAGTAAGCAAACCGGGACAGCAAATCAGCCCCAGCATTTT.

V gene TRBV29-1 combines with J gene TRBJ2-1, with D possibly called TRBD1 or TRBD2 (6 bases each). This CDR3 has 15 residues. Germline V gives CDR1 SQVTM, CDR2 ANQGSEA. CDR3 nucleotide sequence: TGCAGTTGCGCGGGACACCAACTCTCCTACAATGAGCAGTTCTTC. It encodes CSCAGHQLSYNEQFF.

V usage is TRBV5-1 and J usage is TRBJ2-7; maybe TRBD1 (6 bases). The germline V gene has CDR1 SGHRS and CDR2 YFSETQ. This CDR3 contains 13 residues. The ends were cut back, 1 base at V and 6 bases at J, with 11 bases in the middle. CDR3 in amino acids: CASSLNREREQYF. As DNA, the CDR3 is TGCGCCAGCAGCTTGAACAGGGAGCGCGAGCAGTACTTC.

This clonotype was seen a few times. This chain links TRBV20-1 with TRBJ1-2; tentatively, D is TRBD1 (6 bases). Germline assignment: CDR1 DFQATT and CDR2 SNEGSKA (reference sequence). V lost 6 bases to trimming and J lost 2 bases, with 10 bases between them. CDR3 length: 12 amino acids. CDR3 nucleotide sequence: TGCAGTGCAAAGGGGGGAAACTATGGCTACACCTTC. Protein sequence: CSAKGGNYGYTF.

The chain links TRBV7-2 to TRBJ1-2; D perhaps matches TRBD1 (5 bases). Per germline, CDR1 SGHTA and CDR2 FQGNSA. V was cut by 2 bases and J by 8 bases, with 24 bases left in between. This CDR3 comprises 17 residues. For the CDR3, the DNA is TGTGCCAGCAGCTTAAGCAGGCCATCGCAGGGACTGAGGGGCTACACCTTC. It translates to CASSLSRPSQGLRGYTF.

The chain links TRBV7-8 to TRBJ2-7, with no clear D. The CDR3 loop spans 14 amino acids. From germline, CDR1 is SGHVS and CDR2 FQNEAQ. Trimming took off 0 bases at V and 2 bases at J, with 8 bases between the two ends. The CDR3 coding sequence is TGTGCCAGCAGCTTAGCGCACGGAGCCTACGAGCAGTACTTC. This codes for CASSLAHGAYEQYF.

This clonotype was found many times. Sequence at one end of the junction differs from germline and may be a read error. This chain joins TRBV5-1 and TRBJ2-7, with D perhaps matching TRBD2 (5 bases). Germline V CDR1 and CDR2: SGHRS, YFSETQ. The CDR3 covers 13 residues. CDR3 nucleotide sequence: TGTGCCAGCAGTACGGGGAGCTCCTACGAGCAGTACTTC. Amino acid sequence: CASSTGSSYEQYF.